These 30 T cell receptor beta chains were sequenced from one sample in a study of identical twins. Each CDR3 protein is one row after TCRdb ran MiXCR on the 5' RACE reads. The table shows 200,000 to 250,000 distinct CDR3 sequences, with over 5.5% occurring only once. The data were also submitted as part of a second study, on T cells expressing NK-cell markers.

Sequences were obtained from CD8+ T cells sorted from blood. Source of these receptors: a woman in her late teens or twenties in good health.

This clonotype was seen only a few times. This sequence joins TRBV21-1 and TRBJ2-7. TRBV21-1 is an annotated pseudogene. The CDR3 spans 14 residues. CDR3 residues: CASSKVNGTYEQYF. The CDR3 DNA follows: TGTGCCAGCAGCAAAGTGAACGGAACCTACGAGCAGTACTTC.

The chain uses TRBV6-1 and TRBJ2-7; TRBD1 agrees at 7 bases. Germline V gene sequence: CDR1 MNHNS, CDR2 SASEGT. This CDR3 spans 15 amino acids. V lost 6 bases, J lost 3 bases, and 11 bases stayed unmatched. This CDR3 is CASRMTEGTVYEQYF. The DNA of the CDR3 is TGTGCCAGCAGGATGACCGAGGGGACAGTCTACGAGCAGTACTTC.

This sequence joins TRBV13 and TRBJ1-5, with D tentatively TRBD1 (6 bases). This CDR3 is built from 16 residues. V was cut by 3 bases and J by 15 bases, with 27 bases left in between. Germline CDR1 and CDR2: PRHDT and FYEKMQ (reference sequence). In nucleotides, the CDR3 is TGTGCCAGCAGCTTGAGTGAGGGGGGCCGTTCCGCCCCATTGCATTTT. Translated, it gives CASSLSEGGRSAPLHF.

With respect to this clonotype: A much larger clone differs by one base, so this may be a read error. This chain joins TRBV11-2 and TRBJ2-1; D is possibly TRBD1 or TRBD2 (5 bases each). Deletions cut 5 bases from V and 7 bases from J, with 9 bases between. Germline-derived CDR1 and CDR2 are SGHAT and FQNNGV. CDR3 length equals 12 residues. The CDR3 bases are TGTGCCAGCAGCCGAGGGGCTAATGAGCAGTTCTTC. Encoded protein: CASSRGANEQFF.

This clonotype was seen many times. The chain links TRBV7-8 to TRBJ1-1, with 9 bases lining up with TRBD1. From germline, CDR1 is SGHVS and CDR2 FQNEAQ. This CDR3 comprises 16 residues. With 5 bases clipped from V and 0 bases from J, the junction kept 7 bases outside the gene matches. As DNA, the CDR3 is TGTGCCAGCAGCGATGGGACAGGGACCATGAACACTGAAGCTTTCTTT. Translating it yields CASSDGTGTMNTEAFF.

V is TRBV11-3 and J is TRBJ1-5, with D possibly matching TRBD1 (5 bases). Trimming removed 5 bases at V and 7 bases at J, with 12 bases between. Germline-derived CDR1 and CDR2 are SGHNT and YENEEA. This CDR3 contains 13 residues. CDR3 loop: CASSTGFGQPQHF. In nucleotides, the CDR3 is TGTGCCAGCAGCACAGGATTCGGGCAGCCCCAGCATTTT.

This clonotype was observed a handful of times. The V and J genes are TRBV7-9 and TRBJ2-7; TRBD2 agrees at 7 bases. Germline CDR1 SEHNR, CDR2 FQNEAQ (reference sequence). The trim removed 4 bases at V and 6 bases at J, leaving 6 bases unmatched. The CDR3 consists of 13 residues. CDR3 sequence reads: CASSSRTRFEQYF. Written as DNA, the CDR3 is TGTGCCAGCAGCTCGCGGACTAGGTTCGAGCAGTACTTC.

This clonotype has just a few counts. The CDR3 DNA follows: TGTGCCAGCAGCGTAGTACAGGATACGCAGTATTTT. Translated, it gives CASSVVQDTQYF. The J gene is TRBJ2-3, the V gene TRBV9; unclear D gene. Per germline, CDR1 SGDLS and CDR2 YYNGEE. V was shortened by 0 bases and J by 6 bases, with 5 bases between the two germline ends. CDR3 length equals 12 residues.

This chain uses TRBV4-3 with TRBJ1-2; D may be TRBD1 (6 bases). The CDR3 extends over 15 amino acids. Germline CDR1 LGHNA, CDR2 YSLEER. Between the trimmed V and J ends, which lost 3 bases and 0 bases, there was a span of 11 bases. CDR3 sequence (DNA): TGCGCCAGCAGCCACAGGGGAAACACTAACTATGGCTACACCTTC. It codes for CASSHRGNTNYGYTF.

Many counts were recorded for this clonotype. CDR3 nucleotides: TGTGCCAGCAGTAACGGACCCTACCAGTACTTC. Amino acids: CASSNGPYQYF. This chain joins TRBV12-3 or TRBV12-4 and TRBJ2-7; unclear D gene. V was shortened by 5 bases and J by 10 bases, with 12 bases between the two germline ends. The CDR3 length is 11 residues.

In nucleotides, the CDR3 is TGTGCCAGCAGCTCTTTCGACACGTTCTATGGCTACACCTTC. This gives the protein CASSSFDTFYGYTF. The chain uses TRBV11-2 and TRBJ1-2; D ambiguous. The CDR3 is made up of 14 amino acids. Between the trimmed V and J ends, which lost 4 bases and 4 bases, there was a span of 13 bases. Germline assignment: CDR1 SGHAT and CDR2 FQNNGV.

This chain joins TRBV19 and TRBJ1-5; weak D call: TRBD1 (6 bases). CDR1 and CDR2 from the germline V gene are LNHDA and SQIVND (reference sequence). V was clipped by 10 bases and J by 6 bases, with 16 bases between them. This CDR3 is 13 amino acids long. CDR3 sequence (DNA): TGTGCCACGAAGACAGGACGGGGTCAGCCCCAGCATTTT. Residues: CATKTGRGQPQHF.

This clonotype was seen only a few times. The J gene is TRBJ2-7, the V gene TRBV6-2 or TRBV6-3; the D gene could be TRBD1 or TRBD2 (6 bases each). Trimming took off 5 bases at V and 3 bases at J, with 14 bases between the two ends. Germline lookup yields CDR1 MNHEY and CDR2 SVGEGT. The CDR3 is made up of 14 amino acids. The CDR3 protein is CASSRRRGVYEQYF. The CDR3 DNA reads TGTGCCAGCAGTCGAAGGAGGGGGGTCTACGAGCAGTACTTC.

This clonotype has ten or more counts. The V gene is TRBV7-9, the J gene TRBJ2-1; D call uncertain. Germline CDR1 reads SEHNR; CDR2 reads FQNEAQ (reference sequence). This CDR3 is built from 11 residues. V lost 5 bases and J lost 8, with 7 bases in between. The CDR3 loop reads CASSDMDEQFF. Written as DNA, the CDR3 is TGTGCCAGCAGCGACATGGATGAGCAGTTCTTC. The full variable domain, completed using reference TRBV7-9 and TRBJ2-1, is DTGVSQNPRHKITKRGQNVTFRCDPISEHNRLYWYRQTLGQGPEFLTYFQNEAQLEKSRLLSDRFSAERPKGSFSTLEIQRTEQGDSAMYLCASSDMDEQFFGPGTRLTVL.

There are a few counts of this clonotype. The chain has TRBV7-3 and TRBJ2-3; perhaps TRBD2 as D (6 bases). The CDR3 has 15 residues. Germline V gene data show CDR1 as SGHTA and CDR2 as FQGTGA. Trimming cost V 1 base and J 1 base, with 9 bases left between them. The CDR3, as DNA: TGTGCCAGCAGCTTAATAGGAGGGGGCACAGATACGCAGTATTTT. Encoded protein: CASSLIGGGTDTQYF.

This clonotype was seen more than once but under ten times. The rearrangement joins TRBV24-1 to TRBJ2-2; D is unresolved. The CDR3 loop spans 13 amino acids. V was cut by 2 bases and J by 9 bases, with 9 bases left in between. CDR1 is KGHDR and CDR2 is SFDVKD in the germline V gene. CDR3 sequence reads: CATSDSTGWELFF. The CDR3 DNA sequence: TGTGCCACCAGTGATTCGACCGGGTGGGAGCTGTTTTTT.

The J gene is TRBJ1-3, the V gene TRBV7-6; D possibly corresponds to TRBD1 (5 bases). V was trimmed by 6 bases and J by 9 bases, leaving 12 bases between them. The CDR3 has 12 residues. Looked up from germline, CDR1 is SGHVS and CDR2 is FNYEAQ. The CDR3 sequence is CASRGLGVTIYF. In nucleotides, the CDR3 is TGTGCCAGCAGGGGGCTTGGCGTCACCATATATTTT.

This clonotype was observed a handful of times. The gene calls are TRBV6-1 and TRBJ1-1, with D uncertain. The V and J ends lost 3 bases and 3 bases respectively, with 14 bases between them. Germline-derived CDR1 and CDR2 are MNHNS and SASEGT. CDR3 length: 15 amino acids. The CDR3 sequence is CASSDRYMYDTEAFF. CDR3 DNA: TGTGCCAGCAGTGACCGCTACATGTACGACACTGAAGCTTTCTTT.

V usage is TRBV25-1 and J usage is TRBJ1-1; TRBD1 might be the D (5 bases). The CDR3 consists of 11 residues. V lost 10 bases, J lost 7 bases, and 13 bases lay in between. CDR1 is MGHDK, CDR2 SYGVNS, per germline. CDR3 loop: CATGTAFEAFF. The DNA of the CDR3 is TGTGCCACGGGGACCGCCTTTGAAGCTTTCTTT.

The J gene is TRBJ2-3, the V gene TRBV20-1; TRBD2 matches at 7 bases. Germline V gives CDR1 DFQATT, CDR2 SNEGSKA (reference sequence). J gave up 4 bases and V 5 bases, and 15 bases lay outside the gene matches. The CDR3 consists of 16 residues. Here the CDR3 reads CSARRALRREPDTQYF. The CDR3 coding sequence is TGCAGTGCTCGGAGGGCCCTTAGGCGGGAGCCAGATACGCAGTATTTT.

This clonotype was counted many times. The chain links TRBV2 to TRBJ2-1, with 14 bases matching TRBD2. The J segment lost 5 bases and the V segment lost 4 bases, leaving 4 bases of the junction unmatched. The germline CDR1 and CDR2 sequences are SNHLY and FYNNEI. The CDR3 spans 16 residues. CDR3 sequence reads: CASSGLAGGRNNEQFF. In DNA, the CDR3 is TGTGCCAGCAGTGGACTAGCGGGGGGGAGGAACAATGAGCAGTTCTTC. Using reference TRBV2 and TRBJ2-1 for the parts outside the CDR3, the full variable domain is EPEVTQTPSHQVTQMGQEVILRCVPISNHLYFYWYRQILGQKVEFLVSFYNNEISEKSEIFDDQFSVERPDGSNFTLKIRSTKLEDSAMYFCASSGLAGGRNNEQFFGPGTRLTVL.

This clonotype was recorded at least ten times. This chain connects TRBV12-3 or TRBV12-4 to TRBJ1-2; D gene uncertain. Deletions cut 5 bases from V and 3 bases from J, with 13 bases between. The CDR3 has 14 residues. This CDR3 reads CASSPSGGYYGYTF. CDR3 coding DNA: TGTGCCAGCAGTCCCTCCGGCGGCTACTATGGCTACACCTTC.

This clonotype has a handful of counts. V gene TRBV12-3 or TRBV12-4 combines with J gene TRBJ2-2; 7 bases fit TRBD1. The CDR3 has 15 amino acids. V gave up 4 bases and J gave up 3 bases; unmatched junction bases: 5. The CDR3 spells CASSSDRAYTGELFF. CDR3 in DNA: TGTGCCAGCAGTTCCGACAGGGCCTACACCGGGGAGCTGTTTTTT.

This rearrangement joins TRBV27 to TRBJ2-4; D remains ambiguous. The CDR3 spans 14 residues. Germline CDR1 and CDR2: MNHEY and SMNVEV (reference sequence). V was pared by 6 bases and J by 0 bases, with 9 bases between. DNA for the CDR3: TGTGCCAGCAGGCCCAGCGCAGCCAAAAACATTCAGTACTTC. This codes for CASRPSAAKNIQYF.

The gene calls are TRBV11-2 and TRBJ1-1; TRBD1 might be the D (5 bases). CDR1 is SGHAT and CDR2 is FQNNGV in the germline V gene. The V gene lost 3 bases and the J gene lost 4 bases, with 21 bases spanning the gap. There are 17 residues in the CDR3. The chain's CDR3 is CASSFFPTGGSGTEAFF. CDR3 sequence (DNA): TGTGCCAGCAGCTTCTTTCCGACCGGGGGATCGGGCACTGAAGCTTTCTTT. The variable domain in full, completed from reference TRBV11-2 and TRBJ1-1, reads EAGVAQSPRYKIIEKRQSVAFWCNPISGHATLYWYQQILGQGPKLLIQFQNNGVVDDSQLPKDRFSAERLKGVDSTLKIQPAKLEDSAVYLCASSFFPTGGSGTEAFFGQGTRLTVV.

This clonotype was picked up a small number of times. The V call is TRBV11-2, the J call TRBJ2-5; TRBD1 matches at 8 bases. With V trimmed by 3 bases and J by 2 bases, 5 bases remained unmatched. Germline assignment: CDR1 SGHAT and CDR2 FQNNGV. The length of the CDR3 is 15 residues. CDR3: CASSFGQGEQETQYF. The CDR3 DNA is TGTGCCAGCAGCTTTGGACAGGGTGAACAAGAGACCCAGTACTTC.

Only a few counts were recorded for this clonotype. V and J are TRBV9 and TRBJ1-6; D uncertain. V dropped 3 bases and J dropped 9 bases, with 7 bases sitting between them. The germline CDR1 and CDR2 sequences are SGDLS and YYNGEE. The CDR3 runs to 12 residues. The DNA for the CDR3 is TGTGCCAGCAGCGGGGGTGTTTCACCCCTCCACTTT. Its translation is CASSGGVSPLHF.

The chain joins TRBV6-5 to TRBJ2-5; D is possibly TRBD1 (6 bases). V was shortened by 4 bases and J by 5 bases, with 17 bases between the two germline ends. The CDR3 is made up of 15 amino acids. Looked up from germline, CDR1 is MNHEY and CDR2 is SVGAGI. Here the CDR3 DNA reads TGTGCCAGCAGTTGGGAGTCCCAGGGGCGGGAGACCCAGTACTTC. Amino acids: CASSWESQGRETQYF.

This clonotype was picked up a small number of times. The genes are TRBV12-3 or TRBV12-4 and TRBJ2-7; TRBD2 might be the D (5 bases). The CDR3 has 15 residues. V dropped 3 bases and J dropped 2 bases, with 14 bases sitting between them. The CDR3 coding sequence is TGTGCCAGCAGTTTTCTGGAGGTTGGACCCTACGAGCAGTACTTC. It specifies CASSFLEVGPYEQYF.

This clonotype was observed a few times. CDR3 sequence reads: CASSAIFDGYTQYF. DNA for the CDR3: TGTGCCAGCAGTGCCATTTTCGATGGGTATACGCAGTATTTT. The rearrangement links TRBV27 to TRBJ2-3; no clear D. The CDR3 totals 14 residues. Germline CDR1 and CDR2: MNHEY and SMNVEV (reference sequence). The V and J ends lost 5 bases and 7 bases respectively, with 16 bases between them.